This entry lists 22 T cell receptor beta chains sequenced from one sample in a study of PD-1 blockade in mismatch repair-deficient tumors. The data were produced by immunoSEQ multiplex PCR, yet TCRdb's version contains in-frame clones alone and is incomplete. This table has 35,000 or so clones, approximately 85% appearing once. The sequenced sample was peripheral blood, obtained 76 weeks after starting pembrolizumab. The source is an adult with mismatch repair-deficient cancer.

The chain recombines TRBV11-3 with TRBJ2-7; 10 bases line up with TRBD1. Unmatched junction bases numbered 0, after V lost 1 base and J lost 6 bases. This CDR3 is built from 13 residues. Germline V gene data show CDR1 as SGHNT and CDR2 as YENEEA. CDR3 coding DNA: TGTGCCAGCAGCTTAGGGGACAGGGGCGAGCAGTACTTC. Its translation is CASSLGDRGEQYF.

The CDR3 reads CASRGRLQETQYF. CDR3 nucleotides: TGTGCCAGCCGGGGCAGGCTCCAAGAGACCCAGTACTTC. The chain uses TRBV6-1 and TRBJ2-5; D might be TRBD1 or TRBD2, each matching 5 bases. This CDR3 spans 13 amino acids. Trimming shortened V by 8 bases and J by 1 base, and 11 bases separated the two germline ends. CDR1 MNHNS and CDR2 SASEGT come from the germline V gene.

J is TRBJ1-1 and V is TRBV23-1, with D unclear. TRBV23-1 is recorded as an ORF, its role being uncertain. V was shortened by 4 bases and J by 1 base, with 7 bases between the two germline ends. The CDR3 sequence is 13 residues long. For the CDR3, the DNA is TGCGCCAGCAGTCGGTTTGGGAACACTGAAGCTTTCTTT. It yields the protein CASSRFGNTEAFF.

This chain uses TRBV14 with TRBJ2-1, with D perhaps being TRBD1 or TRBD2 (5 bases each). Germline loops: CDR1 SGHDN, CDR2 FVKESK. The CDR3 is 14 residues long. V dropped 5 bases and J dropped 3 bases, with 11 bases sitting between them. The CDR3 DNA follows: TGTGCCAGCAGCTCTCGGGGCGGCTACAATGAGCAGTTCTTC. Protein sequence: CASSSRGGYNEQFF.

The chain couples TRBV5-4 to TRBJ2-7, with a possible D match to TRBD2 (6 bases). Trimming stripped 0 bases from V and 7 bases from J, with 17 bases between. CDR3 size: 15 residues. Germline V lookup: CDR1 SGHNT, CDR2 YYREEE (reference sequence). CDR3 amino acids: CASSLEVSGQGEQYF. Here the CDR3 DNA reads TGTGCCAGCAGCTTGGAAGTTAGCGGCCAGGGAGAGCAGTACTTC.

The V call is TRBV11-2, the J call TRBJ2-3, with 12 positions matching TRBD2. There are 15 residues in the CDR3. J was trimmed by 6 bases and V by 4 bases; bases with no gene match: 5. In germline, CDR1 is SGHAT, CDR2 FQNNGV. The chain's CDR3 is CASSSGLAGWDTQYF. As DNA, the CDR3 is TGTGCCAGCAGCTCCGGACTAGCGGGATGGGATACGCAGTATTTT.

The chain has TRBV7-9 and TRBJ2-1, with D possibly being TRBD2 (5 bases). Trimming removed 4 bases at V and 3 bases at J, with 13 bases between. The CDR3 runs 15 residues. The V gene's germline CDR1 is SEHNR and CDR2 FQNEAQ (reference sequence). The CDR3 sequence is CASSSTTSLYNEQFF. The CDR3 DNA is TGTGCCAGCAGCTCCACCACTAGTCTCTACAATGAGCAGTTCTTC.

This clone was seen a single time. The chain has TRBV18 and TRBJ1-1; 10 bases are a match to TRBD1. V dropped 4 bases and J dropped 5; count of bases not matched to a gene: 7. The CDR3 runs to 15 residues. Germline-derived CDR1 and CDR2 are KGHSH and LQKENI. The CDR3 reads CASSHSGQGITEAFF. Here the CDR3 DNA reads TGTGCCAGCTCACACTCGGGACAGGGGATAACTGAAGCTTTCTTT.

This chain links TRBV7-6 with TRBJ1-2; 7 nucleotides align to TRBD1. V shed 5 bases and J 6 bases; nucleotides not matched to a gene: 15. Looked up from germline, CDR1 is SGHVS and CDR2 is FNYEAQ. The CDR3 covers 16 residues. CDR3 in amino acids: CASSAEPGQLIDGYTF. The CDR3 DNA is TGTGCCAGCAGCGCCGAACCGGGACAGCTTATTGATGGCTACACCTTC.

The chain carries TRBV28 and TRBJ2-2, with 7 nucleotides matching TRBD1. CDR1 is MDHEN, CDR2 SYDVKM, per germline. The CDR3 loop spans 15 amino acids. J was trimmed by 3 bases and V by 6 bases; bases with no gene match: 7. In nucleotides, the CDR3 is TGTGCCAGCAGGCCCACAGGGGTCGACACCGGGGAGCTGTTTTTT. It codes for CASRPTGVDTGELFF.

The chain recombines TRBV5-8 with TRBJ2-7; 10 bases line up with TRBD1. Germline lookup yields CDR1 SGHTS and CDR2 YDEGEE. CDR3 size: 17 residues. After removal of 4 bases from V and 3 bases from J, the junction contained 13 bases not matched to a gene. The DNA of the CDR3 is TGTGCCAGCAGCCTTGACGACCGGGACAGGGGAATCTACGAGCAGTACTTC. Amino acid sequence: CASSLDDRDRGIYEQYF.

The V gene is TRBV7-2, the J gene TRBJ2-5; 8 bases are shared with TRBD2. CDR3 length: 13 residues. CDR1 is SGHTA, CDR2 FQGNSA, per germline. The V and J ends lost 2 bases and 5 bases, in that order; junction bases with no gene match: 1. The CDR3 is CASSLSGSETQYF. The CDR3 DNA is TGTGCCAGCAGCTTAAGCGGGAGTGAGACCCAGTACTTC.

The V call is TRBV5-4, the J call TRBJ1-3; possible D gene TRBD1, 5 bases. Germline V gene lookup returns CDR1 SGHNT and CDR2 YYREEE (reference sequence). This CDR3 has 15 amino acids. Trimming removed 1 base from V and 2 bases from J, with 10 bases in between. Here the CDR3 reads CASSLTSGTGNTIYF. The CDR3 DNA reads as TGTGCCAGCAGCTTGACCTCAGGGACTGGAAACACCATATATTTT.

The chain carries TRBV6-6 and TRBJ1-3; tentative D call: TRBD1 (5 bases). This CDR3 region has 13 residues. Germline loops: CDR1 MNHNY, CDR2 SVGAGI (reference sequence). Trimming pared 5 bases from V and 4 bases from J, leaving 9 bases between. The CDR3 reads CASSPTAGNTIYF. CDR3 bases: TGTGCCAGCAGTCCGACAGCCGGAAACACCATATATTTT.

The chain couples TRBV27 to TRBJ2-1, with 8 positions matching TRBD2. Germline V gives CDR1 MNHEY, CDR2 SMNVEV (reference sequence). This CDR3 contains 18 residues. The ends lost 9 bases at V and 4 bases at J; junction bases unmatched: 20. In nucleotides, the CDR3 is TGTGCCAGTACTCCCCGGGAGGGGAGGGGGACAAATTACAATGAGCAGTTCTTC. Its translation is CASTPREGRGTNYNEQFF.

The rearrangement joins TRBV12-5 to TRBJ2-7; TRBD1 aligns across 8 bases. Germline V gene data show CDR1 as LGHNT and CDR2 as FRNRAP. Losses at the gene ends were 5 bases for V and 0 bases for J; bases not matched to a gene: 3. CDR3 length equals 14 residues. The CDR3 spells CASGIQGVSYEQYF. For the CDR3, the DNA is TGTGCTAGTGGTATACAGGGGGTCTCCTACGAGCAGTACTTC.

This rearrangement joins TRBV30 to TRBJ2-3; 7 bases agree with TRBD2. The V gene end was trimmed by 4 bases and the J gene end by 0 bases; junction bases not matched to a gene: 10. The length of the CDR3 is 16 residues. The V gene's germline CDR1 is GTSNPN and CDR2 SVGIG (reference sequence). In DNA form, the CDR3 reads TGTGCCTGGAAGTCCGTGGCTAGCGGAAGCACAGATACGCAGTATTTT. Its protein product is CAWKSVASGSTDTQYF.

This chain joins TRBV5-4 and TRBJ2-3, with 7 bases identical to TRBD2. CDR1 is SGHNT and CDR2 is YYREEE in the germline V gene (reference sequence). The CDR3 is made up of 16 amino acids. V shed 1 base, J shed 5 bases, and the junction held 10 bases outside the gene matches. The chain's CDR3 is CASSLLRGGPGDTQYF. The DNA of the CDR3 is TGTGCCAGCAGCTTGTTGCGGGGAGGGCCGGGAGATACGCAGTATTTT.

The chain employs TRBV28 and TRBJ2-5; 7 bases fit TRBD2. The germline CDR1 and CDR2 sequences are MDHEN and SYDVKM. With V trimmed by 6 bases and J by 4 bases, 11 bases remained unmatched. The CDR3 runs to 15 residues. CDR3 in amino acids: CASRIPSGTPETQYF. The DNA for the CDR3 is TGTGCCAGCAGGATACCGAGCGGGACCCCAGAGACCCAGTACTTC.

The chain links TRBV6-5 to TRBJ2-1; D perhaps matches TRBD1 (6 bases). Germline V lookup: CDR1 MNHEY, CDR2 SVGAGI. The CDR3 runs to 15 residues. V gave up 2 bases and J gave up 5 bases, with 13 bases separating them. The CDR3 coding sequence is TGTGCCAGCAGTTACAACAGGGCAGGAAACAATGAGCAGTTCTTC. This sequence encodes CASSYNRAGNNEQFF.

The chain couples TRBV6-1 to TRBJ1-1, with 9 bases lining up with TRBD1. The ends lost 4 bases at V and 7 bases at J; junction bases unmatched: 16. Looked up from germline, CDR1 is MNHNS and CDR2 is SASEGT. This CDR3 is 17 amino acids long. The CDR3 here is CASSGPGTGNRRLEAFF. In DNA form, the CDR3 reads TGTGCCAGCAGTGGCCCTGGGACAGGGAACCGAAGGCTTGAAGCTTTCTTT.

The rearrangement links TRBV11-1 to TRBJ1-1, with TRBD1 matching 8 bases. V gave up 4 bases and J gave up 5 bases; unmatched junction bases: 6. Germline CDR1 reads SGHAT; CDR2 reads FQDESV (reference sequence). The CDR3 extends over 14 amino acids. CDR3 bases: TGTGCCAGCAGCTACGGACAGGGCAGTACTGAAGCTTTCTTT. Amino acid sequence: CASSYGQGSTEAFF.